These 25 T cell receptor beta chains originate from one sample sequenced in a study of cytomegalovirus exposure and HLA in healthy donors. Measured with immunoSEQ multiplex PCR; TCRdb has only the in-frame clones, and not every one. The sample contains about 140,000 clones, around 90% of which appear only once. The sample comprised PBMCs. These TCRs come from a woman under 30 in good health and CMV-seropositive.

This chain uses TRBV27 with TRBJ2-1, with 9 bases that match TRBD2. The germline CDR1 and CDR2 sequences are MNHEY and SMNVEV (reference sequence). This CDR3 spans 14 amino acids. The J segment lost 4 bases and the V segment lost 7 bases, leaving 5 bases of the junction unmatched. The CDR3 region is CASNRGGAYNEQFF. The CDR3 nucleotides are TGTGCCAGCAATCGCGGGGGGGCTTACAATGAGCAGTTCTTC.

V usage is TRBV5-4 and J usage is TRBJ1-2, with 9 nucleotides matching TRBD1. There are 15 residues in the CDR3. The germline CDR1 and CDR2 sequences are SGHNT and YYREEE (reference sequence). V dropped 1 base and J dropped 8; count of bases not matched to a gene: 9. The CDR3 loop is CASSLYAQGAKGYTF. The CDR3 DNA is TGTGCCAGCAGCTTGTATGCACAGGGGGCTAAAGGCTACACCTTC.

The chain couples TRBV6-5 to TRBJ1-2; 8 bases map to TRBD1. The V gene's germline CDR1 is MNHEY and CDR2 SVGAGI. V was pared by 6 bases and J by 5 bases, with 5 bases of the junction left unmatched. The CDR3 has 13 amino acids. The DNA for the CDR3 is TGTGCCAGCAGGACCCGACAGGGGTATGGCTACACCTTC. Encoded protein: CASRTRQGYGYTF.

V gene TRBV30 combines with J gene TRBJ1-1; 8 positions agree with TRBD1. Germline V gene lookup returns CDR1 GTSNPN and CDR2 SVGIG (reference sequence). V shed 4 bases, J shed 6 bases, and the junction held 4 bases outside the gene matches. This CDR3 is 12 amino acids long. The CDR3 spells CAWNQGAAEAFF. In nucleotides, the CDR3 is TGTGCCTGGAACCAGGGGGCGGCTGAAGCTTTCTTT.

The V call is TRBV6-1, the J call TRBJ2-2; TRBD1 aligns across 8 bases. CDR3 length: 15 amino acids. Trimming cost V 3 bases and J 1 base; bases outside gene matches: 1. Per germline, CDR1 MNHNS and CDR2 SASEGT. The CDR3 nucleotides read TGTGCCAGCAGTGACAGGGGGCGGAACACCGGGGAGCTGTTTTTT. It specifies CASSDRGRNTGELFF.

This chain connects TRBV10-2 to TRBJ2-3; a weak D match, TRBD2 (5 bases). Germline lookup yields CDR1 WSHSY and CDR2 SAAADI. The CDR3 sequence is 15 residues long. Trimming cost V 3 bases and J 3 bases, with 13 bases left between them. The CDR3 spells CASSDVGAPTDTQYF. CDR3 DNA: TGCGCCAGCAGTGACGTGGGAGCCCCAACAGATACGCAGTATTTT.

J is TRBJ2-1 and V is TRBV29-1; the D is unclear. There are 13 residues in the CDR3. Germline V gives CDR1 SQVTM, CDR2 ANQGSEA. Trimming removed 4 bases from V and 7 bases from J, with 14 bases in between. The DNA of the CDR3 is TGCAGCGTTGGCCACTCTCCTGGTAATGAGCAGTTCTTC. It yields the protein CSVGHSPGNEQFF.

This clone has more than one count but fewer than ten. The sample holds other DNA sequences that translate to the same CDR3. The chain combines TRBV19 with TRBJ1-2, with D possibly TRBD1 on 5 matching bases. The CDR3 sequence is 14 residues long. V shed 4 bases and J shed 2 bases, with 11 bases lying between them. The germline CDR1 and CDR2 sequences are LNHDA and SQIVND (reference sequence). The CDR3 sequence is CASSKQTVNYGYTF. The CDR3 coding sequence is TGTGCCAGTAGTAAACAGACAGTCAACTATGGCTACACCTTC.

V and J are TRBV19 and TRBJ1-5; 8 nucleotides line up with TRBD1. Trimming removed 7 bases from V and 6 bases from J; junction bases left unmatched: 8. CDR3 size: 14 residues. Per the germline V gene, CDR1 is LNHDA and CDR2 is SQIVND (reference sequence). CDR3 coding DNA: TGTGCCAGTAAGATAGGACAGGGCGGTCAGCCCCAGCATTTT. It codes for CASKIGQGGQPQHF.

The V call is TRBV27, the J call TRBJ2-6; 8 nucleotides agree with TRBD1. The CDR3 has 18 residues. V trimming: 6 bases; J trimming: 0 bases; junction bases outside the gene matches: 10. Germline-derived CDR1 and CDR2 are MNHEY and SMNVEV (reference sequence). The CDR3 nucleotides are TGTGCCAGCAGCCACTCGCAGGGGGCCTCCTCTGGGGCCAACGTCCTGACTTTC. Protein: CASSHSQGASSGANVLTF.

In its sample, this clone was seen once. The V gene is TRBV18, the J gene TRBJ1-1, with 10 bases identical to TRBD1. Germline V gene lookup returns CDR1 KGHSH and CDR2 LQKENI. Trimming removed 5 bases from V and 3 bases from J; junction bases left unmatched: 6. The CDR3 consists of 15 residues. The CDR3 DNA is TGTGCCAGCTCATTCACCGGGACAGGGGACACTGAAGCTTTCTTT. Residues: CASSFTGTGDTEAFF.

This chain uses TRBV11-2 with TRBJ2-3, with a weak D call TRBD2 (6 bases). This CDR3 is 13 amino acids long. V was trimmed by 1 base and J by 11 bases, leaving 13 bases between them. Germline CDR1 is SGHAT and CDR2 is FQNNGV. The CDR3 here is CASSLAGGSGQYF. In nucleotides, the CDR3 is TGTGCCAGCAGCTTAGCCGGAGGTAGCGGGCAGTATTTT.

The chain is built from TRBV7-9 and TRBJ2-3; TRBD2 matches 8 bases. V lost 2 bases to trimming and J lost 4 bases; unmatched junction nucleotides: 5. The CDR3 consists of 15 residues. Germline lookup yields CDR1 SEHNR and CDR2 FQNEAQ (reference sequence). The CDR3 coding sequence is TGTGCCAGCAGCTTAAAGCGGGAGTGGGCAGATACGCAGTATTTT. Protein sequence: CASSLKREWADTQYF.

This chain joins TRBV6-5 and TRBJ1-6; D gene unclear. The germline V and J ends were trimmed by 2 bases and 11 bases, with 16 bases remaining between them. CDR1 and CDR2 from the germline V gene are MNHEY and SVGAGI. This CDR3 is built from 15 residues. CDR3 coding DNA: TGTGCCAGCAGTTACGGATCGTCTAGGTTCGCACCCCTCCACTTT. Translated, it gives CASSYGSSRFAPLHF.

The V gene is TRBV30, the J gene TRBJ1-4; D unresolved. Germline V gene data show CDR1 as GTSNPN and CDR2 as SVGIG (reference sequence). The ends were cut back, 0 bases at V and 7 bases at J, with 12 bases in the middle. The CDR3 consists of 14 residues. CDR3 DNA: TGTGCCTGGAGTGTATTGCATGGCGGTGAAAAACTGTTTTTT. It encodes CAWSVLHGGEKLFF.

J is TRBJ2-7 and V is TRBV19, with 7 bases lining up with TRBD2. V shed 8 bases, J shed 2 bases, and the junction held 6 bases outside the gene matches. Germline-derived CDR1 and CDR2 are LNHDA and SQIVND (reference sequence). There are 13 residues in the CDR3. CDR3 in amino acids: CASAGALPYEQYF. CDR3 DNA sequence: TGTGCCAGTGCGGGAGCGCTTCCCTACGAGCAGTACTTC.

The V and J genes are TRBV7-2 and TRBJ2-7; 8 bases map to TRBD2. From germline, CDR1 is SGHTA and CDR2 FQGNSA. The CDR3 is made up of 14 amino acids. With V trimmed by 5 bases and J by 0 bases, 3 bases remained unmatched. Here the CDR3 DNA reads TGTGCCAGCAGCCCGCGGGGGGACTCCTACGAGCAGTACTTC. Encoded protein: CASSPRGDSYEQYF.

This clone occurred a few times. The genes are TRBV29-1 and TRBJ2-4; 9 bases agree with TRBD1. Germline values: CDR1 SQVTM, CDR2 ANQGSEA. The CDR3 contains 12 residues. V shed 7 bases, J shed 9 bases, and the junction held 7 bases outside the gene matches. CDR3 sequence reads: CSAQGTGRIQYF. DNA of the CDR3: TGCAGCGCCCAGGGGACAGGGCGCATTCAGTACTTC.

The chain carries TRBV7-9 and TRBJ1-1, with 9 bases aligning to TRBD1. Looked up from germline, CDR1 is SEHNR and CDR2 is FQNEAQ (reference sequence). There are 14 residues in the CDR3. After removal of 4 bases from V and 11 bases from J, the junction contained 11 bases not matched to a gene. CDR3 loop: CASSYRQGEGSAFF. CDR3 in DNA: TGTGCCAGCAGCTATCGACAGGGGGAAGGTTCGGCTTTCTTT.

This clone showed up just a few times. The chain couples TRBV10-3 to TRBJ1-2; the D is unclear. V was cut by 3 bases and J by 4 bases, with 6 bases left in between. The CDR3 length is 12 residues. From germline, CDR1 is ENHRY and CDR2 SYGVKD. CDR3: CAISEEGYGYTF. The CDR3 coding sequence is TGTGCCATCAGTGAAGAGGGCTATGGCTACACCTTC.

This rearrangement joins TRBV30 to TRBJ1-2, with D unresolved. There are 14 residues in the CDR3. Trimming stripped 3 bases from V and 6 bases from J, with 17 bases between. Germline CDR1 GTSNPN, CDR2 SVGIG (reference sequence). CDR3 sequence (DNA): TGTGCCTGGAGCCGGGAAACCGCGCTTCATGGCTACACCTTC. Encoded protein: CAWSRETALHGYTF.

The chain links TRBV5-1 to TRBJ2-2, with TRBD2 identical over 9 bases. J lost 6 bases, V lost 4 bases, and 7 bases had no gene match. The germline CDR1 and CDR2 sequences are SGHRS and YFSETQ. This CDR3 comprises 15 residues. Here the CDR3 DNA reads TGCGCCAGCAGCCCCGGGGAGCGGGGGGCCGGGGAGCTGTTTTTT. Its protein product is CASSPGERGAGELFF. Full variable domain (remainder filled in from reference TRBV5-1 and TRBJ2-2): KAGVTQTPRYLIKTRGQQVTLSCSPISGHRSVSWYQQTPGQGLQFLFEYFSETQRNKGNFPGRFSGRQFSNSRSEMNVSTLELGDSALYLCASSPGERGAGELFFGEGSRLTVL.

The chain joins TRBV9 to TRBJ2-2; 8 bases map to TRBD2. CDR3 length equals 18 residues. The V gene's germline CDR1 is SGDLS and CDR2 YYNGEE. J gave up 6 bases and V 3 bases, and 16 bases lay outside the gene matches. CDR3 in amino acids: CASSAYQKAGAGPGELFF. The CDR3 coding sequence is TGTGCCAGCAGCGCCTACCAGAAAGCGGGGGCGGGGCCCGGGGAGCTGTTTTTT.

The chain uses TRBV4-1 and TRBJ2-2; 7 positions match TRBD1. The CDR3 loop spans 17 amino acids. After removal of 1 base from V and 7 bases from J, the junction contained 12 bases not matched to a gene. Germline values: CDR1 MGHRA, CDR2 YSYEKL. CDR3 sequence reads: CASSQGGHRGRNGELFF. In DNA, the CDR3 is TGCGCCAGCAGCCAAGGTGGTCACAGGGGCAGGAACGGGGAGCTGTTTTTT.

The sample holds one count of this clone. The chain couples TRBV5-1 to TRBJ1-1; possibly TRBD1 for D (6 bases). V was shortened by 0 bases and J by 5 bases, with 8 bases between the two germline ends. CDR3 size: 13 residues. Per the germline V gene, CDR1 is SGHRS and CDR2 is YFSETQ. CDR3 protein: CASSLEQGTEAFF. CDR3 nucleotides: TGCGCCAGCAGCTTGGAACAGGGTACTGAAGCTTTCTTT.